This entry lists 3 T cell receptor beta chains sequenced from one sample in a study of T cell responses to AZD1222 COVID-19 vaccine. The repertoire was sequenced with immunoSEQ multiplex PCR; TCRdb's copy has only in-frame clones and lacks some. The sample has approximately 150,000 clones; 85% to 95% are singletons. The specimen was peripheral blood, collected on day 0 of AZD1222 vaccination. These TCRs come from an adult in good health.

V gene TRBV9 combines with J gene TRBJ2-5, with 7 bases that match TRBD1. The CDR3 covers 14 residues. V lost 4 bases to trimming and J lost 5 bases; unmatched junction nucleotides: 8. Germline assignment: CDR1 SGDLS and CDR2 YYNGEE. DNA of the CDR3: TGTGCCAGCAGCCTAGGGACAGTTTGGGAGACCCAGTACTTC. Amino acid sequence: CASSLGTVWETQYF.

The J gene is TRBJ2-5, the V gene TRBV20-1; D not certain. The V gene lost 1 base and the J gene lost 5 bases, with 5 bases spanning the gap. CDR1 is DFQATT, CDR2 SNEGSKA, per germline (reference sequence). The length of the CDR3 is 11 residues. The CDR3 is CSARVRETQYF. The CDR3 bases are TGCAGTGCTAGAGTTCGGGAGACCCAGTACTTC.

The chain recombines TRBV4-3 with TRBJ2-7; 7 nucleotides align to TRBD2. Germline lookup yields CDR1 LGHNA and CDR2 YSLEER. The CDR3 contains 14 residues. With 0 bases clipped from V and 3 bases from J, the junction kept 2 bases outside the gene matches. CDR3 sequence (DNA): TGCGCCAGCAGCCAAGATCGCGGGAGCTACGAGCAGTACTTC. It translates to CASSQDRGSYEQYF.